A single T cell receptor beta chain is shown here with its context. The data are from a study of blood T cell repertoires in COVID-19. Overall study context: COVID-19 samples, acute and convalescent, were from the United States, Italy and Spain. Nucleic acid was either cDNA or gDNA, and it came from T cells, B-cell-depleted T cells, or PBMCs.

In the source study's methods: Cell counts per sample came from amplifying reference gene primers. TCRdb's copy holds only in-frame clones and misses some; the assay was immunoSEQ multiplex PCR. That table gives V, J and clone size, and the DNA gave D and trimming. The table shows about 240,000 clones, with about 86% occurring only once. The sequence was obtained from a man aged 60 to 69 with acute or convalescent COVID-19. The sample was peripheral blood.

CDR3 loop: CASSELAGRTDTQYF. The CDR3 DNA reads TGTGCCAGCAGTGAGCTAGCGGGTCGCACAGATACGCAGTATTTT. This rearrangement joins TRBV2 to TRBJ2-3; 8 nucleotides line up with TRBD2. CDR3 size: 15 residues. Trimming cost V 3 bases and J 1 base; bases outside gene matches: 3. The germline V gene has CDR1 SNHLY and CDR2 FYNNEI. Supplemented by reference TRBV2 and TRBJ2-3, the full variable domain reads EPEVTQTPSHQVTQMGQEVILRCVPISNHLYFYWYRQILGQKVEFLVSFYNNEISEKSEIFDDQFSVERPDGSNFTLKIRSTKLEDSAMYFCASSELAGRTDTQYFGPGTRLTVL.